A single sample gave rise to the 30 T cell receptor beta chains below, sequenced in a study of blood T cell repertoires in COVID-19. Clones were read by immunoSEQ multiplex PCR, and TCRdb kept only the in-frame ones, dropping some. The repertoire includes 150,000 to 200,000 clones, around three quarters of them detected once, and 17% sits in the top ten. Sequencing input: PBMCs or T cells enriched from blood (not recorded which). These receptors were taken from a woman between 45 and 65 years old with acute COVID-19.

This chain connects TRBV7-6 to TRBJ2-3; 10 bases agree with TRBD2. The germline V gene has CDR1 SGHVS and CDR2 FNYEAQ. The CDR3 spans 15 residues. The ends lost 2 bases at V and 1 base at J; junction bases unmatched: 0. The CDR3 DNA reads TGTGCCAGCAGCTTACTAGCGGGGGGCACAGATACGCAGTATTTT. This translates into CASSLLAGGTDTQYF.

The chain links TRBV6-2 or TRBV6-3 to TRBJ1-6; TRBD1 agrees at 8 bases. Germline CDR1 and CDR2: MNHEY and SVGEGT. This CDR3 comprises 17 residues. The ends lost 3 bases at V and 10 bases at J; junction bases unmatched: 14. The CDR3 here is CASSYSDRVVKRSPLHF. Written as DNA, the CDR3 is TGTGCCAGCAGTTATTCGGACAGGGTCGTTAAGCGGTCACCCCTCCACTTT.

The CDR3 nucleotides are TGTGCCAGCAGGACCGAAGGACAGGGGGCGAACACTGAAGCTTTCTTT. This translates into CASRTEGQGANTEAFF. The chain links TRBV28 to TRBJ1-1; 11 bases are shared with TRBD1. Trimming took 6 bases from V and 1 from J; bases not matched to a gene: 7. Germline CDR1 MDHEN, CDR2 SYDVKM. CDR3 size: 16 residues. The variable domain in full, with the rest retrieved from reference TRBV28 and TRBJ1-1, is DVKVTQSSRYLVKRTGEKVFLECVQDMDHENMFWYRQDPGLGLRLIYFSYDVKMKEKGDIPEGYSVSREKKERFSLILESASTNQTSMYLCASRTEGQGANTEAFFGQGTRLTVV.

CDR3 region: CASSVGNRDRGPTEAFF. The CDR3 bases are TGTGCCAGCAGCGTAGGTAACCGGGACAGGGGGCCAACTGAAGCTTTCTTT. The chain employs TRBV9 and TRBJ1-1; 12 positions match TRBD1. V dropped 0 bases and J dropped 5; count of bases not matched to a gene: 8. From germline, CDR1 is SGDLS and CDR2 YYNGEE. The CDR3 totals 17 residues.

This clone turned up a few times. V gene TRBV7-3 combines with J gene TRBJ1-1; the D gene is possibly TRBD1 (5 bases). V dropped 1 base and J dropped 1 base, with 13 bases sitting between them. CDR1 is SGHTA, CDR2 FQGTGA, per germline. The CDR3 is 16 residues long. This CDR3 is CASSLNPGNRNTEAFF. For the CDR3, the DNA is TGTGCCAGCAGCTTAAATCCAGGGAACCGGAACACTGAAGCTTTCTTT.

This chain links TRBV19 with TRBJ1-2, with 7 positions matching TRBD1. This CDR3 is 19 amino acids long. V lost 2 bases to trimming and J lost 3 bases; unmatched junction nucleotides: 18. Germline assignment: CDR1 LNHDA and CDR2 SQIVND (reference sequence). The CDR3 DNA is TGTGCCAGTAGTATACCCGCGGACAGGACCCATGTCTGGGACTATGGCTACACCTTC. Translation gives CASSIPADRTHVWDYGYTF.

The CDR3 region has the DNA TGTGCCAGCAGCCCAATACCGGGACAGGGGGAGGATGAGCAGTTCTTC. This sequence encodes CASSPIPGQGEDEQFF. The rearrangement joins TRBV7-8 to TRBJ2-1; 11 nucleotides match TRBD1. The junction had 11 bases not matched to a gene; V was cut back by 5 bases and J by 8 bases. Germline CDR1 and CDR2: SGHVS and FQNEAQ. The CDR3 has 16 amino acids.

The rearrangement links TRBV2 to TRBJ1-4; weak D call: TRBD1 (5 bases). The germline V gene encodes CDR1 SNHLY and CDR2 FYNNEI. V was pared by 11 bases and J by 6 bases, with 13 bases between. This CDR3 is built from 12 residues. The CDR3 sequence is CAFGGEDEKLFF. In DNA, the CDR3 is TGTGCCTTCGGGGGGGAGGATGAAAAACTGTTTTTT.

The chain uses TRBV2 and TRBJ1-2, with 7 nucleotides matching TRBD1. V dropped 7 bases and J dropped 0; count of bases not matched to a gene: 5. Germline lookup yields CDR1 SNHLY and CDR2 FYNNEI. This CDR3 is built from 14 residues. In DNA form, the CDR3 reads TGTGCCAGCACCACGACAGGGACTAACTATGGCTACACCTTC. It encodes CASTTTGTNYGYTF.

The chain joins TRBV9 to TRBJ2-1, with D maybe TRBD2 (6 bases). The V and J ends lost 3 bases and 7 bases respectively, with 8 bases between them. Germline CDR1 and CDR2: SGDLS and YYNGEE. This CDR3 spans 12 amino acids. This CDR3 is CASSETRNEQFF. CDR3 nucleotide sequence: TGTGCCAGCAGCGAGACTAGGAATGAGCAGTTCTTC.

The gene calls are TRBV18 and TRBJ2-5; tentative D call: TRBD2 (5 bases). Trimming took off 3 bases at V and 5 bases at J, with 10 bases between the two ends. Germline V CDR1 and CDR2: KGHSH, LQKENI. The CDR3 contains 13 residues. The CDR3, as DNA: TGTGCCAGCTCACCCTACGGGGTGGAGACCCAGTACTTC. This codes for CASSPYGVETQYF. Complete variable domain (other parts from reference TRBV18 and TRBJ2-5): NAGVMQNPRHLVRRRGQEARLRCSPMKGHSHVYWYRQLPEEGLKFMVYLQKENIIDESGMPKERFSAEFPKEGPSILRIQQVVRGDSAAYFCASSPYGVETQYFGPGTRLLVL.

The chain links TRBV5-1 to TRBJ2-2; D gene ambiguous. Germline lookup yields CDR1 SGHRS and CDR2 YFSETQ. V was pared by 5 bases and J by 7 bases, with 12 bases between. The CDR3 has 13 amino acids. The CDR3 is CASSYLEGGELFF. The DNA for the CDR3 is TGCGCCAGCAGTTATCTAGAAGGCGGGGAGCTGTTTTTT.

The DNA of the CDR3 is TGTGCCAGCAGTCCTACAGGGAACAGGACACCCCTCCACTTT. It is translated as CASSPTGNRTPLHF. The J gene is TRBJ1-6, the V gene TRBV6-5, with TRBD1 as a possible D gene (6 bases). V was pared by 5 bases and J by 11 bases, with 16 bases between. This CDR3 spans 14 amino acids. Per germline, CDR1 MNHEY and CDR2 SVGAGI.

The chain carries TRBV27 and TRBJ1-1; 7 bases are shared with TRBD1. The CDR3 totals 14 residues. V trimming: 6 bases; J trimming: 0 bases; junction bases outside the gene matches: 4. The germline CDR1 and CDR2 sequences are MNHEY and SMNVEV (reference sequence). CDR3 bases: TGTGCCAGCAGGGACAGGCCCATGAACACTGAAGCTTTCTTT. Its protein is CASRDRPMNTEAFF.

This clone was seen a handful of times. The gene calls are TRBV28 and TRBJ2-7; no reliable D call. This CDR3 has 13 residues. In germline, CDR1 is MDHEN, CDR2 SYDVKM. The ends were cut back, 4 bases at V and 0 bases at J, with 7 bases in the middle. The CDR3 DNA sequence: TGTGCCAGCAGTTCACGAGTCTCCTACGAGCAGTACGTC. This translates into CASSSRVSYEQYV.

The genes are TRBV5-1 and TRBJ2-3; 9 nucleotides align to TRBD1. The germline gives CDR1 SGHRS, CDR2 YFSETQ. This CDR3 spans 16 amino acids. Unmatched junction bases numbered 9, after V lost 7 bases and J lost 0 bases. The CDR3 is CASRTNRGRSTDTQYF. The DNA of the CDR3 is TGCGCCAGCCGTACTAACAGGGGGCGCAGCACAGATACGCAGTATTTT.

Here the CDR3 DNA reads TGTGCCAGCAGCTTTAAGCTCTCCGGGGAGCTGTTTTTT. Its translation is CASSFKLSGELFF. The chain carries TRBV13 and TRBJ2-2; D is undetermined. Trimming removed 3 bases from V and 6 bases from J, with 8 bases in between. The CDR3 spans 13 residues. Germline CDR1 PRHDT, CDR2 FYEKMQ (reference sequence).

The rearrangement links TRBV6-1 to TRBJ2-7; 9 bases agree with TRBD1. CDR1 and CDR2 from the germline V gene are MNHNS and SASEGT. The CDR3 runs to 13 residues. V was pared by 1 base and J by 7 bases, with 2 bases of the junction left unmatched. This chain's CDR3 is CASSEVGTGEQYV. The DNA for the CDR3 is TGTGCCAGCAGTGAAGTCGGGACAGGGGAGCAGTACGTC.

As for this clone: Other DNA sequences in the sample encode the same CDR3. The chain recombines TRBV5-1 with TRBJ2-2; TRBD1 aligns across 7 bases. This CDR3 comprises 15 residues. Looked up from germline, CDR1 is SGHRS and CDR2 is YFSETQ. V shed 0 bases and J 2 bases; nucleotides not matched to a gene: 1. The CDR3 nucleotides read TGCGCCAGCAGCTTGGGACAGGGAAACACCGGGGAGCTGTTTTTT. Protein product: CASSLGQGNTGELFF.

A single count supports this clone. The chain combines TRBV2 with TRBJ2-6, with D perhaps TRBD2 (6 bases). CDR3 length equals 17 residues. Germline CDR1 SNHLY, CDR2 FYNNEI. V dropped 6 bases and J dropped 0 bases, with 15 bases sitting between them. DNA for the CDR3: TGTGCCAGCAGGACTAGTAGGACACCCTCTGGGGCCAACGTCCTGACTTTC. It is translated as CASRTSRTPSGANVLTF. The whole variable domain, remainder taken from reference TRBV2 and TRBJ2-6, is EPEVTQTPSHQVTQMGQEVILRCVPISNHLYFYWYRQILGQKVEFLVSFYNNEISEKSEIFDDQFSVERPDGSNFTLKIRSTKLEDSAMYFCASRTSRTPSGANVLTFGAGSRLTVL.

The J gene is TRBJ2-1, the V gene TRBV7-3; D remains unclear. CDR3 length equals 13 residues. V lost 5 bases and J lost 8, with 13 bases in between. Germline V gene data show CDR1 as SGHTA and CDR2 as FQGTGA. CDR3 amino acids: CASSVSLPDEQFF. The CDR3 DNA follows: TGTGCCAGCAGCGTCTCACTGCCGGATGAGCAGTTCTTC.

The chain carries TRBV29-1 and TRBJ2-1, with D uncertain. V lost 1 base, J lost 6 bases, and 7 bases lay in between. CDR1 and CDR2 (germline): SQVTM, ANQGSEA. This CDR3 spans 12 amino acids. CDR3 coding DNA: TGCAGCGTTGAAGGGGCTGTCAATGAGCAGTTCTTC. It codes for CSVEGAVNEQFF.

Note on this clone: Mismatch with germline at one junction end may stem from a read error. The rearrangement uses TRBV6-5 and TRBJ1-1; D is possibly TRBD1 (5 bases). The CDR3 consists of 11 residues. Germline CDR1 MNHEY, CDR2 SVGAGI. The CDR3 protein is CASRADTEAFF. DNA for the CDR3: TGTGCCAGCAGGGCGGACACAGAAGCTTTCTTT.

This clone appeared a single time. The CDR3 bases are TGCGCCAGCAGTGACAACTTTGGGGGCGCGAGTAGTGGCTACACCTTC. Translation gives CASSDNFGGASSGYTF. V usage is TRBV10-1 and J usage is TRBJ1-2; tentative D call: TRBD1 (6 bases). The germline V and J ends were trimmed by 3 bases and 7 bases, with 21 bases remaining between them. CDR3 length: 16 residues. The V gene's germline CDR1 is WNHNN and CDR2 SYGVQD (reference sequence).

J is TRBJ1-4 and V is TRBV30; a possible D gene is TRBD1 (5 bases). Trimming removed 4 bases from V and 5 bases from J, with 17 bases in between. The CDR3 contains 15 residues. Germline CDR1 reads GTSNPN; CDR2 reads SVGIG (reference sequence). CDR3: CAWNGAWGPNEKLFF. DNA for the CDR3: TGTGCCTGGAACGGCGCCTGGGGCCCAAATGAAAAACTGTTTTTT.

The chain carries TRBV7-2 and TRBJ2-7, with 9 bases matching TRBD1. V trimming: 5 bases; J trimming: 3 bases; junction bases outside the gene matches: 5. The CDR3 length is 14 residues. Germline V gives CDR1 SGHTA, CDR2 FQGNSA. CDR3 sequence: CASSPGTGNYEQYV. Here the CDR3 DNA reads TGTGCCAGCAGCCCCGGGACAGGGAACTACGAGCAGTACGTC.

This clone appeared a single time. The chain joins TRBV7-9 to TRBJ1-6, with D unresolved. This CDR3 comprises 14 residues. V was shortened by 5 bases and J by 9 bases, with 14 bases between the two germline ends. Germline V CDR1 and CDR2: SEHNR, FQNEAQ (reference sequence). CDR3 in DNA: TGTGCCAGCAGCAACACGAGGGCGGTTTCACCCCTCCACTTT. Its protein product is CASSNTRAVSPLHF. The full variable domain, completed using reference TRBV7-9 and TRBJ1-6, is DTGVSQNPRHKITKRGQNVTFRCDPISEHNRLYWYRQTLGQGPEFLTYFQNEAQLEKSRLLSDRFSAERPKGSFSTLEIQRTEQGDSAMYLCASSNTRAVSPLHFGNGTRLTVT.

CDR3 region: CASSESLPGRGTEAFF. Here the CDR3 DNA reads TGTGCCAGCAGTGAATCCCTCCCCGGCAGGGGCACTGAAGCTTTCTTT. The J gene is TRBJ1-1, the V gene TRBV28; tentatively, D is TRBD1 (6 bases). The V gene's germline CDR1 is MDHEN and CDR2 SYDVKM. This CDR3 contains 16 residues. Deletions cut 5 bases from V and 4 bases from J, with 20 bases between.

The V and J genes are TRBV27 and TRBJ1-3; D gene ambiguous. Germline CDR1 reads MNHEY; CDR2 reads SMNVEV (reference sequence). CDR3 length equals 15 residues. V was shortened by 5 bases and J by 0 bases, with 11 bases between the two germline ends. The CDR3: CASSPSTLSGNTIYF. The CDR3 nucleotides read TGTGCCAGCAGTCCCTCGACACTCTCTGGAAACACCATATATTTT.

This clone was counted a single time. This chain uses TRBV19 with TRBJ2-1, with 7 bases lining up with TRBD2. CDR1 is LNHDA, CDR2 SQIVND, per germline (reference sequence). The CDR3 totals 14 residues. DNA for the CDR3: TGTGCTTCGGCCCGCGGGGGAAGGGCCAATGAGCAGTTCTTC. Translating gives CASARGGRANEQFF.